A single sample is the source of the 20 T cell receptor beta chains below, sequenced in a study of shared clonotypes between healthy human individuals. This table comes from immunoSEQ multiplex PCR, and its TCRdb copy is limited to in-frame clones, with some not included. The table lists some 500,000 clones, more than 95% of them singletons, with 0.055% to 0.075% in the top ten. Sequenced material: naive CD4+ T cells sorted from blood. Subset meaning: CD45RA+ positively selected. The receptor set was obtained from a woman aged 30 to 39 in good health.

The chain links TRBV5-4 to TRBJ2-1; TRBD2 agrees at 11 bases. This CDR3 region has 15 residues. V lost 0 bases and J lost 6; bases outside the gene matches: 2. CDR1 is SGHNT and CDR2 is YYREEE in the germline V gene (reference sequence). The CDR3 DNA reads TGTGCCAGCAGCTTGGGTGGGACTAGCGGCAATGAGCAGTTCTTC. Amino acid sequence: CASSLGGTSGNEQFF.

V and J are TRBV23-1 and TRBJ2-2, with 9 bases identical to TRBD2. TRBV23-1 is reported as an ORF; its role is uncertain. The CDR3 is 16 amino acids. The trim removed 3 bases at V and 3 bases at J, leaving 5 bases unmatched. The CDR3 protein is CASSQPGLADTGELFF. For the CDR3, the DNA is TGCGCCAGCAGTCAGCCGGGACTAGCAGACACCGGGGAGCTGTTTTTT.

This clone was counted once. V gene TRBV2 combines with J gene TRBJ2-2, with D uncertain. CDR1 is SNHLY and CDR2 is FYNNEI in the germline V gene. The V end was cut by 4 bases, the J end by 1 base, with 7 bases between. The CDR3 sequence is 14 residues long. The CDR3 sequence is CASSALMNTGELFF. CDR3 in DNA: TGTGCCAGCAGTGCCCTCATGAACACCGGGGAGCTGTTTTTT.

The V and J genes are TRBV19 and TRBJ2-3; 7 positions match TRBD1. V lost 4 bases and J lost 3; bases outside the gene matches: 10. This CDR3 contains 16 residues. Per the germline V gene, CDR1 is LNHDA and CDR2 is SQIVND (reference sequence). CDR3: CASSTPTGWVTDTQYF. CDR3 DNA sequence: TGTGCCAGTAGTACCCCGACAGGGTGGGTAACAGATACGCAGTATTTT.

V gene TRBV4-2 combines with J gene TRBJ1-2, with D tentatively TRBD1 (6 bases). CDR3 size: 16 residues. The germline V gene encodes CDR1 LGHNA and CDR2 YNFKEQ. V gave up 1 base and J gave up 2 bases, with 14 bases separating them. CDR3 bases: TGTGCCAGCAGCCAAGGACGCGGGGGGCTAAACTATGGCTACACCTTC. It is translated as CASSQGRGGLNYGYTF.

The genes are TRBV7-8 and TRBJ2-4; possible D gene TRBD1, 6 bases. V was shortened by 2 bases and J by 3 bases, with 14 bases between the two germline ends. CDR1 and CDR2 from the germline V gene are SGHVS and FQNEAQ. The CDR3 sequence is 16 residues long. The CDR3 loop reads CASSLKFGTYKNIQYF. The CDR3 DNA follows: TGTGCCAGCAGCTTAAAGTTCGGGACATACAAAAACATTCAGTACTTC.

The chain recombines TRBV7-9 with TRBJ1-4; TRBD1 agrees at 7 bases. CDR3 length: 14 residues. With 4 bases clipped from V and 2 bases from J, the junction kept 1 base outside the gene matches. Germline V lookup: CDR1 SEHNR, CDR2 FQNEAQ (reference sequence). Here the CDR3 DNA reads TGTGCCAGCAGCTCGGACAGGACTAATGAAAAACTGTTTTTT. This sequence encodes CASSSDRTNEKLFF.

This clone was seen only once. The rearrangement links TRBV10-3 to TRBJ1-5; no clear D. Trimming removed 3 bases from V and 5 bases from J, with 14 bases in between. The CDR3 extends over 15 amino acids. CDR1 is ENHRY and CDR2 is SYGVKD in the germline V gene. CDR3 sequence (DNA): TGTGCCATCAGTGAAAGAGCCCAGAGGGATCAGCCCCAGCATTTT. It is translated as CAISERAQRDQPQHF.

The V call is TRBV10-3, the J call TRBJ1-5; D not certain. The CDR3 loop spans 13 amino acids. From germline, CDR1 is ENHRY and CDR2 SYGVKD. With 5 bases removed from V and 7 bases from J, the gap between germline ends came to 12 bases. The CDR3, as DNA: TGTGCCATCAGTCCGGGGTTGGAGCAGCCCCAGCATTTT. This sequence encodes CAISPGLEQPQHF.

The V and J genes are TRBV5-1 and TRBJ1-1; D perhaps matches TRBD1 (5 bases). This CDR3 is 16 amino acids long. The V gene lost 4 bases and the J gene lost 1 base, with 17 bases spanning the gap. Germline V gives CDR1 SGHRS, CDR2 YFSETQ. This CDR3 reads CASSLEGLGGNTEAFF. The CDR3 bases are TGCGCCAGCAGCCTGGAAGGTCTTGGGGGGAACACTGAAGCTTTCTTT.

The gene calls are TRBV6-6 and TRBJ2-1, with a possible D match to TRBD1 (5 bases). Germline CDR1 is MNHNY and CDR2 is SVGAGI (reference sequence). The CDR3 is 14 amino acids. Trimming pared 6 bases from V and 7 bases from J, leaving 16 bases between. The CDR3 spells CASRFSQGRNEQFF. Written as DNA, the CDR3 is TGTGCCAGCAGGTTTAGTCAGGGTCGGAATGAGCAGTTCTTC.

The genes are TRBV28 and TRBJ2-1; 10 bases map to TRBD1. The CDR3 length is 15 residues. CDR1 is MDHEN, CDR2 SYDVKM, per germline. The V segment lost 5 bases and the J segment 4 bases; nucleotides outside the gene matches: 5. CDR3 nucleotides: TGTGCCAGCAGTATAGACAGGGGGCGATACAATGAGCAGTTCTTC. This encodes CASSIDRGRYNEQFF.

The chain links TRBV28 to TRBJ2-1; 7 bases match TRBD2. Per germline, CDR1 MDHEN and CDR2 SYDVKM. Germline trimming cut 7 bases from V and 4 bases from J; bases unmatched to any gene: 10. The CDR3 is 15 amino acids. DNA of the CDR3: TGTGCCAGCACTCAAACGGCGGGAGCATACAATGAGCAGTTCTTC. As protein: CASTQTAGAYNEQFF.

The chain is built from TRBV10-1 and TRBJ2-7; 7 nucleotides match TRBD1. V dropped 5 bases and J dropped 4; count of bases not matched to a gene: 8. Germline loops: CDR1 WNHNN, CDR2 SYGVQD (reference sequence). This CDR3 has 14 residues. DNA for the CDR3: TGCGCCAGCAGTAACCCCGGGACAGCGTACGAGCAGTACTTC. This encodes CASSNPGTAYEQYF.

This chain connects TRBV9 to TRBJ2-7; D may be TRBD1 (5 bases). The CDR3 totals 15 residues. Trimming cost V 4 bases and J 2 bases, with 16 bases left between them. Germline V gene sequence: CDR1 SGDLS, CDR2 YYNGEE. CDR3: CASSSKTGSTYEQYF. The CDR3 coding sequence is TGTGCCAGCAGCTCAAAAACAGGATCCACCTACGAGCAGTACTTC.

The chain links TRBV20-1 to TRBJ1-2; a weak D match, TRBD1 (6 bases). The CDR3 runs 10 residues. Between the trimmed V and J ends, which lost 8 bases and 8 bases, there was a span of 12 bases. Per germline, CDR1 DFQATT and CDR2 SNEGSKA (reference sequence). This chain's CDR3 is CSISRGGYTF. In DNA form, the CDR3 reads TGCAGTATTTCAAGGGGGGGCTACACCTTC.

The V call is TRBV6-5, the J call TRBJ2-7; a weak D match, TRBD1 (6 bases). Trimming stripped 0 bases from V and 2 bases from J, with 14 bases between. The length of the CDR3 is 16 residues. CDR1 and CDR2 (germline): MNHEY, SVGAGI. The CDR3 region is CASSYSFRTAAYEQYF. CDR3 bases: TGTGCCAGCAGTTACTCGTTTAGGACAGCAGCCTACGAGCAGTACTTC.

In DNA form, the CDR3 reads TGTGCCAGCAGCTTAGGGCTAGCGGGCGAGCAGTACTTC. As protein: CASSLGLAGEQYF. The chain is built from TRBV7-2 and TRBJ2-7; 8 bases align to TRBD2. Germline lookup yields CDR1 SGHTA and CDR2 FQGNSA. Unmatched junction bases numbered 2, after V lost 1 base and J lost 6 bases. The CDR3 totals 13 residues.

This chain joins TRBV4-1 and TRBJ2-7; TRBD2 matches 9 bases. The trim removed 4 bases at V and 0 bases at J, leaving 7 bases unmatched. This CDR3 is built from 16 residues. Germline CDR1 reads MGHRA; CDR2 reads YSYEKL. As DNA, the CDR3 is TGCGCCAGCAGCCTCCGACTAGCGGACATCTCCTACGAGCAGTACTTC. It encodes CASSLRLADISYEQYF.

This chain connects TRBV2 to TRBJ2-1; 9 bases agree with TRBD2. The V and J ends lost 2 bases and 5 bases, in that order; junction bases with no gene match: 1. The CDR3 has 14 residues. CDR1 and CDR2 from the germline V gene are SNHLY and FYNNEI. The DNA for the CDR3 is TGTGCCAGCAGTGAACAGCGGGGGGACAATGAGCAGTTCTTC. As protein: CASSEQRGDNEQFF.